The source of this T cell receptor (beta chain) is a study of shared clonotypes between healthy human individuals. Study overall: Donor ages ranged 18 to 49 years: a couple of women, a few men. For every donor, three CD4 naive, three CD4 memory, two CD8 naive and one CD8 memory plates were used.

The deep-level immunoSEQ assay was used. The repertoire was sequenced with immunoSEQ multiplex PCR; TCRdb's copy has only in-frame clones and lacks some. The sample consists of about 2 million clones, about 95% of them appearing once. CD45RO-negative CD8 cells positively selected for CCR7 made up the naive population, which excluded terminally differentiated effector memory CD45RA+ cells. CDR1 and CDR2 (germline): MNHEY, SMNVEV (reference sequence). Trimming left V 6 bases short and J 8 bases short, with 14 bases between. The CDR3 has 13 amino acids. The TCR sequence derives from a man between 18 and 29 years old in good health. The rearrangement links TRBV27 to TRBJ2-4; D is possibly TRBD2 (5 bases). Sequences were obtained from naive CD8+ T cells sorted from blood. This chain's CDR3 is CASSGLGGDIQYF. The CDR3 DNA is TGTGCCAGCAGCGGACTCGGCGGAGACATTCAGTACTTC.